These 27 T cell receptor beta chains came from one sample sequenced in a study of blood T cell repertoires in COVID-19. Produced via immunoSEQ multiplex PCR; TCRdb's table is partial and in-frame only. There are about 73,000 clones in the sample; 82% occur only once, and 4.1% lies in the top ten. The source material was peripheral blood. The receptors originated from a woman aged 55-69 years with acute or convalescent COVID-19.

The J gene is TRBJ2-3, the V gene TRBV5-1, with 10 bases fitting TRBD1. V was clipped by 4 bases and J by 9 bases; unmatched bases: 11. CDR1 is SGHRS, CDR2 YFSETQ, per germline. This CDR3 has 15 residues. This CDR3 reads CASSTGTGVIETQYF. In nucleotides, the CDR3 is TGCGCCAGCAGCACAGGGACAGGGGTAATAGAGACGCAGTATTTT.

CDR3 loop: CASSSTGQGINEQFF. As DNA, the CDR3 is TGCGCCAGCAGTTCGACGGGACAGGGCATTAATGAGCAGTTCTTC. The chain couples TRBV5-1 to TRBJ2-1; 9 nucleotides line up with TRBD1. Trimming took 5 bases from V and 7 from J; bases not matched to a gene: 10. The length of the CDR3 is 15 residues. CDR1 is SGHRS and CDR2 is YFSETQ in the germline V gene.

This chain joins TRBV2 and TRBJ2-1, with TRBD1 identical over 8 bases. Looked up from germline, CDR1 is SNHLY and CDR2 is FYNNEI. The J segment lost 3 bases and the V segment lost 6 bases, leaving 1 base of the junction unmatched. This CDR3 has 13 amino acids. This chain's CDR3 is CASSGQGYNEQFF. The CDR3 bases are TGTGCCAGCAGCGGACAGGGCTACAATGAGCAGTTCTTC.

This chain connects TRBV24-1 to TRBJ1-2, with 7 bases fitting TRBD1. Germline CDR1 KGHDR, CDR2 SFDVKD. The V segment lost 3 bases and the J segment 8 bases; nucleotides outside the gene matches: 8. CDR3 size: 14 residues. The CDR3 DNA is TGTGCCACCAGTGATGTGACAGGGACCTCAGGCTACACCTTC. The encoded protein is CATSDVTGTSGYTF.

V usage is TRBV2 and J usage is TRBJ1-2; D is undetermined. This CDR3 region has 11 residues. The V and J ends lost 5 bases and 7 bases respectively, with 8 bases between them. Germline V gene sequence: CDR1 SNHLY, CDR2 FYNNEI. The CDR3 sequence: CASSKTVGYTF. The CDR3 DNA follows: TGTGCCAGCAGTAAAACAGTTGGCTACACCTTC.

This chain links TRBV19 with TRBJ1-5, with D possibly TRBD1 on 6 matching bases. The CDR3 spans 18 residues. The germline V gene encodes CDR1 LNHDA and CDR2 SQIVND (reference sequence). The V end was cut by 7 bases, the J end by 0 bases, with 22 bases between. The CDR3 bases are TGTGCCAGTAAATCCAGGGGATGGGGTTTAGATAGCAATCAGCCCCAGCATTTT. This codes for CASKSRGWGLDSNQPQHF. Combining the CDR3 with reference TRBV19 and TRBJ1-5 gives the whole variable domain DGGITQSPKYLFRKEGQNVTLSCEQNLNHDAMYWYRQDPGQGLRLIYYSQIVNDFQKGDIAEGYSVSREKKESFPLTVTSAQKNPTAFYLCASKSRGWGLDSNQPQHFGDGTRLSIL.

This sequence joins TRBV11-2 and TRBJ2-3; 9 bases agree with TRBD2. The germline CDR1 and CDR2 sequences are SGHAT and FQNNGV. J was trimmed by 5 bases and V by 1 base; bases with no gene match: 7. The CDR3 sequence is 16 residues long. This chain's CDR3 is CASSLVSSGRQDTQYF. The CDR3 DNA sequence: TGTGCCAGCAGCTTAGTCAGTAGCGGGAGACAAGATACGCAGTATTTT. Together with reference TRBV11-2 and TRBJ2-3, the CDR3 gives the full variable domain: EAGVAQSPRYKIIEKRQSVAFWCNPISGHATLYWYQQILGQGPKLLIQFQNNGVVDDSQLPKDRFSAERLKGVDSTLKIQPAKLEDSAVYLCASSLVSSGRQDTQYFGPGTRLTVL.

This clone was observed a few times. The CDR3 reads CASSYTGQGAEQYF. As DNA, the CDR3 is TGTGCCAGCAGTTACACAGGACAGGGAGCCGAGCAGTACTTC. The V gene is TRBV6-5, the J gene TRBJ2-7; 8 nucleotides match TRBD1. The germline V gene encodes CDR1 MNHEY and CDR2 SVGAGI. The trim removed 2 bases at V and 6 bases at J, leaving 6 bases unmatched. The CDR3 is 14 residues long.

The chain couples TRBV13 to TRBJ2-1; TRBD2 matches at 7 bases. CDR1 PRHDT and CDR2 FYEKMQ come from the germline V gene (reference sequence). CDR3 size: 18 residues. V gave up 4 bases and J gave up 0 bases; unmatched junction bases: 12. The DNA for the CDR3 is TGTGCCAGCAGCTCCAATTTAGCGGGCACGAGCTCCTACAATGAGCAGTTCTTC. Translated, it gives CASSSNLAGTSSYNEQFF.

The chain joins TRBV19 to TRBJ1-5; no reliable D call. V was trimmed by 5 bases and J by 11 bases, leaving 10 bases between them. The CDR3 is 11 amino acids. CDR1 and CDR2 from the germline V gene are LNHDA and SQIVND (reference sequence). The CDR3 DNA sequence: TGTGCCAGTAGTCACGGGGAGTCCCAGCATTTT. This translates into CASSHGESQHF.

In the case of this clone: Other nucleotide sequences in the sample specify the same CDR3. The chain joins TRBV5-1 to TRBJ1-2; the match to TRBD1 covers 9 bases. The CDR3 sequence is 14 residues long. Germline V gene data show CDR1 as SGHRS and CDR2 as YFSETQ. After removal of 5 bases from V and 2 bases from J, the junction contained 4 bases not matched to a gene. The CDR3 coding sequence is TGCGCCAGCAGTCCAGGACAGGGGAACTATGGCTACACCTTC. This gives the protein CASSPGQGNYGYTF. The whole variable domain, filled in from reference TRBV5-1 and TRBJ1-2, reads KAGVTQTPRYLIKTRGQQVTLSCSPISGHRSVSWYQQTPGQGLQFLFEYFSETQRNKGNFPGRFSGRQFSNSRSEMNVSTLELGDSALYLCASSPGQGNYGYTFGSGTRLTVV.

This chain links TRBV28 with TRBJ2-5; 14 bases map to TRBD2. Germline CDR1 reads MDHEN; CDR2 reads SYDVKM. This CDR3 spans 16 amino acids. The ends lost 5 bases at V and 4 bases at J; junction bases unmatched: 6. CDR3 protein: CASSPGLAGGRETQYF. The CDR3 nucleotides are TGTGCCAGCAGTCCTGGACTAGCGGGAGGTCGAGAGACCCAGTACTTC. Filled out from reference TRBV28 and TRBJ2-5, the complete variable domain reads DVKVTQSSRYLVKRTGEKVFLECVQDMDHENMFWYRQDPGLGLRLIYFSYDVKMKEKGDIPEGYSVSREKKERFSLILESASTNQTSMYLCASSPGLAGGRETQYFGPGTRLLVL.

CDR3 DNA: TGCGCCAGCAGCTTGGTGTCACAGGGTCGGGAGACCCAGTACTTC. This codes for CASSLVSQGRETQYF. J is TRBJ2-5 and V is TRBV5-1, with a weak D call TRBD1 (6 bases). Germline loops: CDR1 SGHRS, CDR2 YFSETQ. The germline V and J ends were trimmed by 0 bases and 5 bases, with 14 bases remaining between them. This CDR3 has 15 amino acids.

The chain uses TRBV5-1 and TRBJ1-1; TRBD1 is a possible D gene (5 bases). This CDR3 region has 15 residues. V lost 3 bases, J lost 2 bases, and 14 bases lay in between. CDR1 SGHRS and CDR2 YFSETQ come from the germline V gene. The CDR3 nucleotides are TGCGCCAGCAGCTCCGCGGGGGGATCCAACACTGAAGCTTTCTTT. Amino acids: CASSSAGGSNTEAFF.

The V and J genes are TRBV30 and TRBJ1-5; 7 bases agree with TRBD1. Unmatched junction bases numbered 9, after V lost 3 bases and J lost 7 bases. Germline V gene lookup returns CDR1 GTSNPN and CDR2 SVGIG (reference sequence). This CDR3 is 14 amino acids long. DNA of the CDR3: TGTGCCTGGAGCGGGACAGAGTCTCGGCAGCCCCAGCATTTT. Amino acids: CAWSGTESRQPQHF. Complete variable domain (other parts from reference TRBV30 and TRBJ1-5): SQTIHQWPATLVQPVGSPLSLECTVEGTSNPNLYWYRQAAGRGLQLLFYSVGIGQISSEVPQNLSASRPQDRQFILSSKKLLLSDSGFYLCAWSGTESRQPQHFGDGTRLSIL.

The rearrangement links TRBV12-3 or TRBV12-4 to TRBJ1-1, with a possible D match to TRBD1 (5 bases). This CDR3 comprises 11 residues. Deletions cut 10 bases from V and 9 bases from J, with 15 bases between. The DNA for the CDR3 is TGTGCCACCGGACAAGGACGAAAAGCTTTCTTT. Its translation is CATGQGRKAFF.

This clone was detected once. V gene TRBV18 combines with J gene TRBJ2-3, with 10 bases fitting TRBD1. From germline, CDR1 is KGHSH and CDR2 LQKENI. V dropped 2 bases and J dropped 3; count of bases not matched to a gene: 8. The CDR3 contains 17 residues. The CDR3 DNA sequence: TGTGCCAGCTCACCAAATAGACAGGGGGCAAGTACAGATACGCAGTATTTT. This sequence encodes CASSPNRQGASTDTQYF. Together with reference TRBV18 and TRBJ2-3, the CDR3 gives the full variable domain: NAGVMQNPRHLVRRRGQEARLRCSPMKGHSHVYWYRQLPEEGLKFMVYLQKENIIDESGMPKERFSAEFPKEGPSILRIQQVVRGDSAAYFCASSPNRQGASTDTQYFGPGTRLTVL.

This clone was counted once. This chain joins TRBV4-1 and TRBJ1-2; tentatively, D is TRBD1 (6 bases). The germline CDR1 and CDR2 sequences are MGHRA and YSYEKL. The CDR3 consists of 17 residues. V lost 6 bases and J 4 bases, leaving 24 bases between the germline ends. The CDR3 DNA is TGCGCCAGCAGGGGGGCCCGTGAGGGCAGCCGGGGCTATGGCTACACCTTC. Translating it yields CASRGAREGSRGYGYTF.

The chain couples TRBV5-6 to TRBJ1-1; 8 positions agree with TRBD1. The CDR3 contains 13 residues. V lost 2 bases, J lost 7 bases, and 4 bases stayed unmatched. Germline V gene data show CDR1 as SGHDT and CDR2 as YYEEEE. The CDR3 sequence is CASSFTGTGEAFF. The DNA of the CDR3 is TGTGCCAGCAGCTTTACCGGGACAGGTGAAGCTTTCTTT. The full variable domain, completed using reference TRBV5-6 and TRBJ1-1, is DAGVTQSPTHLIKTRGQQVTLRCSPKSGHDTVSWYQQALGQGPQFIFQYYEEEERQRGNFPDRFSGHQFPNYSSELNVNALLLGDSALYLCASSFTGTGEAFFGQGTRLTVV.

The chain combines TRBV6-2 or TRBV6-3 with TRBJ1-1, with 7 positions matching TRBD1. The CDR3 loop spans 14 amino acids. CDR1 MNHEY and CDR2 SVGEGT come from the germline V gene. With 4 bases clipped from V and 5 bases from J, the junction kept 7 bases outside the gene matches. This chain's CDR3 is CASSLQGKRTEAFF. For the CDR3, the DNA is TGTGCCAGCAGTTTACAGGGGAAGCGGACTGAAGCTTTCTTT.

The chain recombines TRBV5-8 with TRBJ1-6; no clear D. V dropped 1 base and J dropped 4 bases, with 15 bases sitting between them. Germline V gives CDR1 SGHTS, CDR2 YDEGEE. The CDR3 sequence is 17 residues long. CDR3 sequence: CASSLLLTRGYNSPLHF. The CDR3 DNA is TGTGCCAGCAGCTTGTTGTTAACCCGGGGTTATAATTCACCCCTCCACTTT. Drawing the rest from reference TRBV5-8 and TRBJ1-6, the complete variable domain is EAGVTQSPTHLIKTRGQQATLRCSPISGHTSVYWYQQALGLGLQFLLWYDEGEERNRGNFPPRFSGRQFPNYSSELNVNALELEDSALYLCASSLLLTRGYNSPLHFGNGTRLTVT.

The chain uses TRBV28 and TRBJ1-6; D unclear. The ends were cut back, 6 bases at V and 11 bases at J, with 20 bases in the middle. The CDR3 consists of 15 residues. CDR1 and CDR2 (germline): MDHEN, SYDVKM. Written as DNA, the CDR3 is TGTGCCAGCAGCCCATCCGGACTGGGCTTGACACCCCTCCACTTT. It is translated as CASSPSGLGLTPLHF.

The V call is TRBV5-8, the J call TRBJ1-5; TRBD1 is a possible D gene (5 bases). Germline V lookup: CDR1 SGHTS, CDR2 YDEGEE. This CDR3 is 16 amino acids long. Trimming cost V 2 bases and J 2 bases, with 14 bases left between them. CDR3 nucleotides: TGTGCCAGCAGCTTTGAGGTGGGGCCGGGCAATCAGCCCCAGCATTTT. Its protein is CASSFEVGPGNQPQHF.

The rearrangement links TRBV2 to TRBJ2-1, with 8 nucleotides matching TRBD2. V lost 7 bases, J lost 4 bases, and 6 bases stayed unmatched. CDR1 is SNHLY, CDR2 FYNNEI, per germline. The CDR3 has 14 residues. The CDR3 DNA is TGTGCCAGCATCAGGCTAGCGGGTTACAATGAGCAGTTCTTC. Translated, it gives CASIRLAGYNEQFF.

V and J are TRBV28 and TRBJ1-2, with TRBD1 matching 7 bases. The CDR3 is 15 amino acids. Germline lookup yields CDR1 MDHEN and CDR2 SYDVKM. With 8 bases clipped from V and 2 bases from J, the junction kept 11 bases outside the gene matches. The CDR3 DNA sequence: TGTGCCAGCTCCACCCTGAGACAGGGAAACTATGGCTACACCTTC. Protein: CASSTLRQGNYGYTF.

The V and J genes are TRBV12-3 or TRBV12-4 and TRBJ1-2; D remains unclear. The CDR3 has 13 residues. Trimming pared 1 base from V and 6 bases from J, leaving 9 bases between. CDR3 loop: CASSLGQYNGYTF. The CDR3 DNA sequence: TGTGCCAGCAGTTTAGGGCAGTATAATGGCTACACCTTC.

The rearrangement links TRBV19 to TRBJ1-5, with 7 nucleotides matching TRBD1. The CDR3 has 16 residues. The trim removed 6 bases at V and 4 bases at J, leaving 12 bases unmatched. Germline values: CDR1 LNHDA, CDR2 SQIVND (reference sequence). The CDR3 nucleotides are TGTGCCAGTAGCAGGAGACATGGGACAGTTAATCAGCCCCAGCATTTT. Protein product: CASSRRHGTVNQPQHF. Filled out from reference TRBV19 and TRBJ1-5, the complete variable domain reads DGGITQSPKYLFRKEGQNVTLSCEQNLNHDAMYWYRQDPGQGLRLIYYSQIVNDFQKGDIAEGYSVSREKKESFPLTVTSAQKNPTAFYLCASSRRHGTVNQPQHFGDGTRLSIL.